This section outlines one T cell receptor (beta chain) sequence together with its context. Its antigen is currently not known. No much larger clonotype is one base removed from it; base qualities were not supplied. Reading the germline V gene gives CDR1 SGHAT and CDR2 FQNNGV. The CDR3 runs 15 residues from the cysteine to the phenylalanine. Of the read, only the CDR3 DNA is kept; its 45 bases are in frame from base 1. V is trimmed back by 4 bases and J by 0 bases, and the junction contains 6 bases that no gene match accounts for. The sample belongs to a study of breast tumors, draining lymph nodes, adjacent tissues (dated by TCRdb to about 2016). About the study as a whole: Breast cancer patients provided tumor, adjacent nontumor tissue and axillary lymph nodes, and the study compared the TCR beta repertoires across these three sources. The study was designed to assess the relationships and possible T-cell exchange between tumor, surrounding tissue and draining lymph node repertoires in human breast cancer.

Adjacent samples consisted of nontumor breast tissue surrounding the tumor. Beyond this particular receptor, the publication reports: The similarity between tumor and nontumor tissue repertoires was significantly greater in luminal-like breast cancer than in basal-like breast cancer. The conclusion that tumor T cells originate in lymph nodes was presented as consistent with a hypothesis rather than as directly demonstrated. The data were judged consistent with most tumor T cells deriving from the lymph node and then expanding within tumor tissue. Tumor T-cell repertoires showed less diversity than lymph node repertoires and more diversity than nontumor tissue repertoires, and tumor T-cell repertoires showed preferential V and J gene usage.

The reads were generated on an Illumina HiSeq 2000. Multiplex PCR amplification was used to generate the TCR beta chain libraries. The amplified TCR beta chain products were analyzed by high-throughput sequencing. Using fastp at Q25 and MiXCR, TCRdb reprocessed the public reads and kept productive beta chains. Every distinct CDR3 protein forms one entry, paired with its most common genes and DNA. The sample table shows tens of thousands of distinct CDR3 sequences, and 68% are seen once. About 25% of the sample belongs to the ten largest clones. Sequences were obtained from tumor-adjacent breast tissue. This clonotype originated in a female donor with breast cancer. Some clones in this sample may be carry-over from other donors' samples. The chain is assembled from TRBV11-2 and TRBJ2-7, with 7 bases aligning to TRBD1. The sequenced DNA: TGTGCCAGCAGCTCACATAGGGGGCACTCCTACGAGCAGTACTTC. This sequence encodes CASSSHRGHSYEQYF.